The 16 T cell receptor beta chains below come from one sample, sequenced in a study of cytomegalovirus exposure and HLA in healthy donors. Profiling relied on immunoSEQ multiplex PCR, and the TCRdb table lists in-frame clones only, not all of them. The sample carries approximately 160,000 clones, roughly 84% recorded once. The specimen sequenced was PBMCs. These receptors were collected from a man aged 25-45 years in good health and CMV-seropositive.

The chain combines TRBV5-1 with TRBJ2-3; D gene unclear. V was pared by 0 bases and J by 0 bases, with 8 bases between. Germline CDR1 is SGHRS and CDR2 is YFSETQ. This CDR3 spans 15 amino acids. Here the CDR3 DNA reads TGCGCCAGCAGCTTGGAGGTAGCTAGCACAGATACGCAGTATTTT. Translated: CASSLEVASTDTQYF.

This clone has only one observation. The chain has TRBV5-1 and TRBJ1-2, with TRBD1 matching 7 bases. Looked up from germline, CDR1 is SGHRS and CDR2 is YFSETQ. V gave up 3 bases and J gave up 4 bases; unmatched junction bases: 6. The CDR3 runs 14 residues. CDR3: CASSSAGTAYGYTF. As DNA, the CDR3 is TGCGCCAGCAGCTCGGCCGGGACAGCCTATGGCTACACCTTC.

The gene calls are TRBV15 and TRBJ2-5; D possibly corresponds to TRBD2 (6 bases). The CDR3 has 15 amino acids. The germline CDR1 and CDR2 sequences are LNHNV and YYDKDF (reference sequence). Trimming took 1 base from V and 4 from J, leaving 13 bases between them. CDR3 nucleotides: TGTGCCACCAGCAGAGGTCCGGGAGCCCCAGAGACCCAGTACTTC. It yields the protein CATSRGPGAPETQYF.

The chain has TRBV13 and TRBJ1-3, with 7 bases fitting TRBD1. J lost 1 base, V lost 5 bases, and 11 bases had no gene match. The CDR3 contains 17 residues. Germline CDR1 and CDR2: PRHDT and FYEKMQ (reference sequence). The CDR3: CASSGRQGILSGNTIYF. The CDR3 region has the DNA TGTGCCAGCAGCGGAAGACAGGGCATACTTTCTGGAAACACCATATATTTT. Full variable domain (remainder filled in from reference TRBV13 and TRBJ1-3): AAGVIQSPRHLIKEKRETATLKCYPIPRHDTVYWYQQGPGQDPQFLISFYEKMQSDKGSIPDRFSAQQFSDYHSELNMSSLELGDSALYFCASSGRQGILSGNTIYFGEGSWLTVV.

This clone was counted between two and nine times. This rearrangement joins TRBV10-2 to TRBJ2-5; a weak D match, TRBD1 (6 bases). The CDR3 covers 12 residues. The germline CDR1 and CDR2 sequences are WSHSY and SAAADI. The germline V and J ends were trimmed by 6 bases and 5 bases, with 10 bases remaining between them. CDR3 bases: TGCGCCAGCAGCCAGGGGACGGAGACCCAGTACTTC. Protein sequence: CASSQGTETQYF.

This chain uses TRBV5-6 with TRBJ2-5; D gene uncertain. V lost 5 bases to trimming and J lost 5 bases, with 19 bases between them. Germline V gene sequence: CDR1 SGHDT, CDR2 YYEEEE. CDR3 length: 15 residues. CDR3 region: CASREQSAPWETQYF. CDR3 DNA: TGTGCCAGCAGGGAACAGTCGGCACCCTGGGAGACCCAGTACTTC.

This chain links TRBV28 with TRBJ1-2; D is possibly TRBD1 (5 bases). CDR1 and CDR2 from the germline V gene are MDHEN and SYDVKM. With 5 bases removed from V and 5 bases from J, the gap between germline ends came to 24 bases. CDR3 length: 17 residues. The CDR3 protein is CASSHYLRDSASYGYTF. The CDR3 DNA reads TGTGCCAGCAGTCATTACCTACGGGACTCGGCCTCATATGGCTACACCTTC.

The chain combines TRBV23-1 with TRBJ1-3; 10 bases agree with TRBD1. TRBV23-1 is known as an ORF, though its function is uncertain. J gave up 6 bases and V 3 bases, and 8 bases lay outside the gene matches. The CDR3 runs to 16 residues. For the CDR3, the DNA is TGCGCCAGCAGTCAGTCCTCGGGACAGGGGCCAAACACCATATATTTT. Protein product: CASSQSSGQGPNTIYF.

The genes are TRBV11-2 and TRBJ2-7; 7 nucleotides match TRBD1. The junction had 10 bases not matched to a gene; V was cut back by 5 bases and J by 0 bases. Germline V gene lookup returns CDR1 SGHAT and CDR2 FQNNGV. The CDR3 has 16 residues. The CDR3 nucleotides are TGTGCCAGCAGCCCCTCCGGGACAGTTTACTCCTACGAGCAGTACTTC. It yields the protein CASSPSGTVYSYEQYF.

The genes are TRBV10-2 and TRBJ2-3, with 7 bases that match TRBD1. Trimming at V came to 6 bases and at J to 1 base, leaving 10 bases not matched to a gene. CDR3 size: 16 residues. CDR1 is WSHSY and CDR2 is SAAADI in the germline V gene. The DNA of the CDR3 is TGCGCCAGCAGACCCGACAGGGAGAGAGGCACAGATACGCAGTATTTT. Translating it yields CASRPDRERGTDTQYF.

This sequence joins TRBV5-6 and TRBJ1-1; D is uncertain. The CDR3 consists of 13 residues. V lost 2 bases and J lost 4, with 9 bases in between. In germline, CDR1 is SGHDT, CDR2 YYEEEE. CDR3 protein: CASSFPRVTEAFF. The CDR3, as DNA: TGTGCCAGCAGCTTTCCGAGGGTCACTGAAGCTTTCTTT. Full variable domain (remainder filled in from reference TRBV5-6 and TRBJ1-1): DAGVTQSPTHLIKTRGQQVTLRCSPKSGHDTVSWYQQALGQGPQFIFQYYEEEERQRGNFPDRFSGHQFPNYSSELNVNALLLGDSALYLCASSFPRVTEAFFGQGTRLTVV.

The chain couples TRBV5-6 to TRBJ2-7, with 10 bases fitting TRBD1. Trimming removed 4 bases from V and 9 bases from J; junction bases left unmatched: 7. From germline, CDR1 is SGHDT and CDR2 YYEEEE. CDR3 length equals 13 residues. The CDR3 nucleotides read TGTGCCAGCAGCCATCCGGACAGGGGGGGGCAGTACTTC. Its protein product is CASSHPDRGGQYF.

The rearrangement links TRBV25-1 to TRBJ2-5; TRBD2 matches 9 bases. The trim removed 5 bases at V and 3 bases at J, leaving 13 bases unmatched. The CDR3 consists of 17 residues. In germline, CDR1 is MGHDK, CDR2 SYGVNS. The DNA of the CDR3 is TGTGCCAGCAGTCGTTCGGCTAGCGGGGCGGTAGAAGAGACCCAGTACTTC. Protein: CASSRSASGAVEETQYF.

This clone was seen a single time. The chain has TRBV10-3 and TRBJ1-5; 8 bases align to TRBD1. The CDR3 loop spans 14 amino acids. The J segment lost 2 bases and the V segment lost 4 bases, leaving 1 base of the junction unmatched. Per the germline V gene, CDR1 is ENHRY and CDR2 is SYGVKD. CDR3 coding DNA: TGTGCCATCAGTGCACAGGGGGGCAATCAGCCCCAGCATTTT. It yields the protein CAISAQGGNQPQHF.

Here the CDR3 reads CASTRTGGANEAFF. The CDR3 nucleotides are TGTGCCAGCACTAGGACAGGGGGCGCAAATGAAGCTTTCTTT. The chain combines TRBV2 with TRBJ1-1; TRBD1 matches 11 bases. The CDR3 contains 14 residues. Germline-derived CDR1 and CDR2 are SNHLY and FYNNEI. The V segment lost 7 bases and the J segment 7 bases; nucleotides outside the gene matches: 8.

This chain joins TRBV15 and TRBJ2-5, with TRBD1 as a possible D gene (6 bases). Germline V lookup: CDR1 LNHNV, CDR2 YYDKDF (reference sequence). Trimming left V 0 bases short and J 2 bases short, with 13 bases between. The CDR3 totals 16 residues. CDR3 protein: CATSRDRARGQETQYF. The CDR3 nucleotides are TGTGCCACCAGCAGAGATCGGGCCAGGGGACAAGAGACCCAGTACTTC.